These 9 T cell receptor beta chains share one sample of origin, sequenced in a study of human T cells and chemical hapten exposure. Time point: patch test 2, 6 weeks after DPC sensitization. Treatment in this sample: therapeutic diphenylcyclopropenone sensitization with weekly scalp DPC. TCRdb ran MiXCR on the RACE reads and lists one entry per CDR3 protein. The table records 95,000 or so distinct CDR3 sequences, more than 9.5% of them present only once. The sample was whole blood, taken in connection with sensitization to the hapten diphenylcyclopropenone (DPC). The receptors shown here come from a woman in her thirties or forties with alopecia areata. Some clones in this sample may be carry-over from other donors' samples.

The genes are TRBV12-5 and TRBJ1-2, with 9 bases fitting TRBD1. CDR1 is LGHNT, CDR2 FRNRAP, per germline. V dropped 5 bases and J dropped 4; count of bases not matched to a gene: 8. The CDR3 extends over 15 amino acids. In DNA, the CDR3 is TGTGCTAGTGGTATGTCGGGACAGGGAGGCTATGGCTACACCTTC. Translating it yields CASGMSGQGGYGYTF.

This clonotype was seen a few times. The CDR3 sequence: CSVERRNSGNTIYF. CDR3 nucleotide sequence: TGCAGCGTTGAGAGACGGAACTCTGGAAACACCATATATTTT. The chain links TRBV29-1 to TRBJ1-3, with D unresolved. From germline, CDR1 is SQVTM and CDR2 ANQGSEA. This CDR3 region has 14 residues. V gave up 3 bases and J gave up 0 bases, with 9 bases separating them.

This clonotype was seen more than once but under ten times. The chain has TRBV11-3 and TRBJ2-1; D tentatively reads TRBD1 or TRBD2 (5 bases each). The CDR3 covers 15 residues. V lost 5 bases, J lost 8 bases, and 19 bases lay in between. Germline CDR1 reads SGHNT; CDR2 reads YENEEA. The CDR3 here is CASSLSGTLGHEQFF. Here the CDR3 DNA reads TGTGCCAGCAGCCTCTCCGGGACCCTAGGTCATGAGCAGTTCTTC.

This chain connects TRBV12-3 or TRBV12-4 to TRBJ2-3, with 10 nucleotides matching TRBD2. V trimming: 2 bases; J trimming: 8 bases; junction bases outside the gene matches: 4. This CDR3 is 14 amino acids long. The CDR3 region is CASSLLAGVGTQYF. The CDR3, as DNA: TGTGCCAGCAGTTTACTAGCGGGAGTGGGTACGCAGTATTTT.

This clonotype was seen more than once but under ten times. The chain links TRBV7-9 to TRBJ1-1, with D unresolved. The V end was cut by 2 bases, the J end by 0 bases, with 7 bases between. Germline V gene lookup returns CDR1 SEHNR and CDR2 FQNEAQ (reference sequence). There are 14 residues in the CDR3. The CDR3 DNA reads as TGTGCCAGCAGCTTAACCGGATTGAACACTGAAGCTTTCTTT. The encoded protein is CASSLTGLNTEAFF. Combining the CDR3 with reference TRBV7-9 and TRBJ1-1 gives the whole variable domain DTGVSQNPRHKITKRGQNVTFRCDPISEHNRLYWYRQTLGQGPEFLTYFQNEAQLEKSRLLSDRFSAERPKGSFSTLEIQRTEQGDSAMYLCASSLTGLNTEAFFGQGTRLTVV.

The chain uses TRBV3-1 and TRBJ1-6, with D unclear. CDR1 is LGHDT and CDR2 is YNNKEL in the germline V gene (reference sequence). This CDR3 is 17 amino acids long. Trimming left V 0 bases short and J 2 bases short, with 11 bases between. CDR3 in DNA: TGTGCCAGCAGCCAAGAAATCCAGAGCACCTATAATTCACCCCTCCACTTT. It yields the protein CASSQEIQSTYNSPLHF.

The chain recombines TRBV6-5 with TRBJ1-4; D is unresolved. V was trimmed by 2 bases and J by 0 bases, leaving 10 bases between them. The CDR3 contains 16 residues. Germline-derived CDR1 and CDR2 are MNHEY and SVGAGI. Here the CDR3 DNA reads TGTGCCAGCAGTTACGCAGATACCACAACTAATGAAAAACTGTTTTTT. It codes for CASSYADTTTNEKLFF.

This clonotype was counted many times. J is TRBJ2-7 and V is TRBV12-3 or TRBV12-4; 7 bases align to TRBD1. The junction had 6 bases not matched to a gene; V was cut back by 7 bases and J by 0 bases. This CDR3 is 14 amino acids long. CDR3 loop: CASTRTGLSYEQYF. DNA for the CDR3: TGTGCCAGCACCCGGACAGGACTCTCCTACGAGCAGTACTTC.

V is TRBV6-2 or TRBV6-3 and J is TRBJ2-4; weak D call: TRBD2 (6 bases). The CDR3 loop spans 14 amino acids. Deletions cut 2 bases from V and 9 bases from J, with 14 bases between. Germline CDR1 MNHEY, CDR2 SVGEGT. In DNA form, the CDR3 reads TGTGCCAGCAGTTACGTGGCTAGCGTGGGCATTCAGTACTTC. Residues: CASSYVASVGIQYF.